These 31 T cell receptor beta chains were all obtained from the same sample, sequenced in a study of cytomegalovirus exposure and HLA in healthy donors. Primers: 60 Vbeta forward and 13 Jbeta reverse. Libraries were prepared by immunoSEQ multiplex PCR; TCRdb keeps only in-frame clonotypes and omits some of them. The sample carries around 140,000 clones, over 70% recorded once. Sequencing was done on a sample of PBMCs. These receptors were taken from a man in his forties or fifties in good health and CMV-seronegative.

This clone was observed a few times. V gene TRBV5-5 combines with J gene TRBJ1-5; perhaps TRBD1 as D (6 bases). Deletions cut 1 base from V and 7 bases from J, with 9 bases between. Germline V gene lookup returns CDR1 SGHKS and CDR2 YYEKEE (reference sequence). CDR3 size: 13 residues. Here the CDR3 DNA reads TGTGCCAGCAGCTTGTCAGGGGAACAGCCCCAGCATTTT. This encodes CASSLSGEQPQHF.

The chain links TRBV5-4 to TRBJ2-5, with 10 positions matching TRBD2. The CDR3 covers 17 residues. The V gene's germline CDR1 is SGHNT and CDR2 YYREEE (reference sequence). V trimming: 0 bases; J trimming: 1 base; junction bases outside the gene matches: 6. The CDR3 DNA reads as TGTGCCAGCAGCTTGGGCCGTAGCGGGGGGCTCCAAGAGACCCAGTACTTC. Amino acids: CASSLGRSGGLQETQYF.

This clone was detected only a few times. The chain is built from TRBV7-9 and TRBJ2-1; TRBD2 matches 11 bases. V was pared by 1 base and J by 1 base, with 0 bases of the junction left unmatched. The CDR3 runs 16 residues. Germline V gene lookup returns CDR1 SEHNR and CDR2 FQNEAQ (reference sequence). The CDR3: CASSLGLAGSYNEQFF. The CDR3 region has the DNA TGTGCCAGCAGCTTAGGACTAGCGGGATCCTACAATGAGCAGTTCTTC.

This chain links TRBV7-2 with TRBJ1-1; 8 nucleotides align to TRBD1. The CDR3 runs to 15 residues. V gave up 8 bases and J gave up 4 bases; unmatched junction bases: 12. Germline V gives CDR1 SGHTA, CDR2 FQGNSA. The CDR3 reads CASGGAGGWITEAFF. CDR3 bases: TGTGCCAGCGGCGGGGCAGGGGGCTGGATCACTGAAGCTTTCTTT.

This sequence joins TRBV9 and TRBJ1-4; D ambiguous. Germline CDR1 is SGDLS and CDR2 is YYNGEE. The CDR3 totals 14 residues. The V gene lost 3 bases and the J gene lost 5 bases, with 11 bases spanning the gap. DNA for the CDR3: TGTGCCAGCAGCGAAGGAGTCGGCAATGAAAAACTGTTTTTT. Residues: CASSEGVGNEKLFF.

On this clone: One end of the junction fails to match germline, which may point to a read error. V is TRBV2 and J is TRBJ2-7; 10 nucleotides agree with TRBD2. This CDR3 comprises 13 residues. The V gene's germline CDR1 is SNHLY and CDR2 FYNNEI. Written as DNA, the CDR3 is TGTACCAGCGTCCTAGCGGGGGCGGGGGAGCAGTACTTC. Protein product: CTSVLAGAGEQYF.

The chain links TRBV7-2 to TRBJ1-1; D is unresolved. Germline V gene data show CDR1 as SGHTA and CDR2 as FQGNSA. The CDR3 is made up of 15 amino acids. V lost 1 base, J lost 3 bases, and 12 bases lay in between. This CDR3 is CASSLEWRWDTEAFF. Here the CDR3 DNA reads TGTGCCAGCAGCTTAGAATGGAGGTGGGACACTGAAGCTTTCTTT.

The J gene is TRBJ2-3, the V gene TRBV11-3; 10 bases line up with TRBD2. V dropped 2 bases and J dropped 2; count of bases not matched to a gene: 4. CDR1 and CDR2 from the germline V gene are SGHNT and YENEEA. The CDR3 has 16 residues. The chain's CDR3 is CASSLTAGGLTDTQYF. The CDR3, as DNA: TGTGCCAGCAGCTTAACAGCGGGGGGGCTCACAGATACGCAGTATTTT.

The rearrangement joins TRBV4-3 to TRBJ1-2; D remains unclear. The CDR3 runs to 13 residues. Germline values: CDR1 LGHNA, CDR2 YSLEER. Trimming cost V 2 bases and J 7 bases, with 11 bases left between them. The CDR3 sequence is CASSQSGIFGYTF. In nucleotides, the CDR3 is TGCGCCAGCAGCCAATCAGGCATTTTTGGCTACACCTTC.

The chain carries TRBV11-3 and TRBJ1-5; D might be TRBD1 (5 bases). The CDR3 sequence is 16 residues long. Trimming stripped 4 bases from V and 5 bases from J, with 18 bases between. Looked up from germline, CDR1 is SGHNT and CDR2 is YENEEA. This CDR3 reads CASSSYQGPNDQPQHF. CDR3 DNA: TGTGCCAGCAGCTCCTACCAGGGTCCAAACGATCAGCCCCAGCATTTT. Full variable domain (remainder filled in from reference TRBV11-3 and TRBJ1-5): EAGVVQSPRYKIIEKKQPVAFWCNPISGHNTLYWYLQNLGQGPELLIRYENEEAVDDSQLPKDRFSAERLKGVDSTLKIQPAELGDSAVYLCASSSYQGPNDQPQHFGDGTRLSIL.

The chain couples TRBV5-4 to TRBJ1-5, with D perhaps matching TRBD1 (6 bases). CDR3 length: 14 residues. V was clipped by 0 bases and J by 3 bases, with 7 bases between them. From germline, CDR1 is SGHNT and CDR2 YYREEE (reference sequence). The CDR3 DNA follows: TGTGCCAGCAGCTTGGACAGGGTCAATCAGCCCCAGCATTTT. It encodes CASSLDRVNQPQHF. The full variable domain, its missing parts supplied by reference TRBV5-4 and TRBJ1-5, is ETGVTQSPTHLIKTRGQQVTLRCSSQSGHNTVSWYQQALGQGPQFIFQYYREEENGRGNFPPRFSGLQFPNYSSELNVNALELDDSALYLCASSLDRVNQPQHFGDGTRLSIL.

The chain employs TRBV6-4 and TRBJ2-1; 13 bases are a match to TRBD2. The CDR3 is 16 amino acids. Germline V gene lookup returns CDR1 MRHNA and CDR2 SNTAGT. The V gene end was trimmed by 2 bases and the J gene end by 6 bases; junction bases not matched to a gene: 4. CDR3 DNA: TGTGCCAGCAGTGACCGACTAGCGGGGGGTGTCAATGAGCAGTTCTTC. It is translated as CASSDRLAGGVNEQFF.

The V call is TRBV11-2, the J call TRBJ1-2; 8 nucleotides agree with TRBD1. The CDR3 totals 16 residues. Germline-derived CDR1 and CDR2 are SGHAT and FQNNGV. The V segment lost 5 bases and the J segment 3 bases; nucleotides outside the gene matches: 11. The CDR3 DNA sequence: TGTGCCAGCAGCCAGTACCGGGACAGGAAACACTATGGCTACACCTTC. Its protein product is CASSQYRDRKHYGYTF.

The chain is built from TRBV11-2 and TRBJ1-3; 12 bases are shared with TRBD1. The CDR3 is 19 amino acids. Germline values: CDR1 SGHAT, CDR2 FQNNGV. The junction had 12 bases not matched to a gene; V was cut back by 5 bases and J by 1 base. The DNA of the CDR3 is TGTGCCAGCAGCCCCGGGGGACAGGGGGCGATTATGTCTGGAAACACCATATATTTT. Residues: CASSPGGQGAIMSGNTIYF.

Only a few counts were recorded for this clone. The sample has other DNA sequences that encode this CDR3 too. The V and J genes are TRBV9 and TRBJ1-5, with no clear D. From germline, CDR1 is SGDLS and CDR2 YYNGEE. V shed 3 bases and J shed 0 bases, with 7 bases lying between them. The CDR3 consists of 14 residues. CDR3 DNA: TGTGCCAGCAGCGGCGGTTATAGCAATCAGCCCCAGCATTTT. It yields the protein CASSGGYSNQPQHF.

This clone has a single count. V gene TRBV6-4 combines with J gene TRBJ2-2; D is possibly TRBD2 (7 bases). Germline V gene lookup returns CDR1 MRHNA and CDR2 SNTAGT. Trimming cost V 7 bases and J 4 bases, with 16 bases left between them. This CDR3 comprises 15 residues. The CDR3, as DNA: TGTGCCAGCAAACGGGGGGCCGAGGGCACCGGGGAGCTGTTTTTT. This gives the protein CASKRGAEGTGELFF.

The chain couples TRBV5-1 to TRBJ2-1, with TRBD2 matching over 9 bases. CDR1 is SGHRS and CDR2 is YFSETQ in the germline V gene. The CDR3 runs 15 residues. With 2 bases clipped from V and 5 bases from J, the junction kept 5 bases outside the gene matches. The CDR3 nucleotides read TGCGCCAGCAGCTTCGTAAGCGGGGGGCACAATGAGCAGTTCTTC. This encodes CASSFVSGGHNEQFF. Using reference TRBV5-1 and TRBJ2-1 for the parts outside the CDR3, the full variable domain is KAGVTQTPRYLIKTRGQQVTLSCSPISGHRSVSWYQQTPGQGLQFLFEYFSETQRNKGNFPGRFSGRQFSNSRSEMNVSTLELGDSALYLCASSFVSGGHNEQFFGPGTRLTVL.

The chain links TRBV29-1 to TRBJ1-2; TRBD1 agrees at 7 bases. Germline V gene data show CDR1 as SQVTM and CDR2 as ANQGSEA. The CDR3 has 13 residues. J gave up 2 bases and V 6 bases, and 6 bases lay outside the gene matches. The DNA of the CDR3 is TGCAGCGTAGAGTCACAGGGGAACTATGGCTACACCTTC. This encodes CSVESQGNYGYTF.

The rearrangement uses TRBV6-6 and TRBJ2-7, with TRBD1 identical over 8 bases. The CDR3 is 15 residues long. In germline, CDR1 is MNHNY, CDR2 SVGAGI (reference sequence). V dropped 5 bases and J dropped 7; count of bases not matched to a gene: 13. The CDR3 sequence is CASSQGAMTAGEQYF. The CDR3 nucleotides are TGTGCCAGCAGTCAGGGGGCCATGACCGCTGGGGAGCAGTACTTC.

This clone has only a few counts. The genes are TRBV4-3 and TRBJ1-1; no clear D gene. The CDR3 length is 13 residues. The V gene's germline CDR1 is LGHNA and CDR2 YSLEER. V was clipped by 6 bases and J by 1 base, with 9 bases between them. The CDR3 loop is CASRITTNTEAFF. The DNA for the CDR3 is TGCGCCAGCAGAATAACAACGAACACTGAAGCTTTCTTT.

This clone was counted between two and nine times. The chain links TRBV10-3 to TRBJ1-5, with TRBD1 matching 8 bases. The CDR3 consists of 15 residues. Trimming took 4 bases from V and 6 from J; bases not matched to a gene: 8. Germline V gene data show CDR1 as ENHRY and CDR2 as SYGVKD. CDR3 DNA: TGTGCCATCAGTGTGGGGACAGGCGAAGGTCAGCCCCAGCATTTT. Amino acids: CAISVGTGEGQPQHF.

The chain combines TRBV7-2 with TRBJ2-7; TRBD1 aligns across 7 bases. The germline V gene has CDR1 SGHTA and CDR2 FQGNSA. There are 14 residues in the CDR3. Germline trimming cut 7 bases from V and 3 bases from J; bases unmatched to any gene: 9. The CDR3 region has the DNA TGTGCCAGCACCCGACAGGGAGATCTCTACGAGCAGTACTTC. It encodes CASTRQGDLYEQYF.

The chain couples TRBV19 to TRBJ2-2; 8 bases are a match to TRBD2. The CDR3 spans 15 residues. J gave up 6 bases and V 7 bases, and 10 bases lay outside the gene matches. Germline-derived CDR1 and CDR2 are LNHDA and SQIVND (reference sequence). The DNA of the CDR3 is TGTGCCAGTACCCGGCTAACGGGGGGGCCCGGGGAGCTGTTTTTT. It specifies CASTRLTGGPGELFF.

CDR3 sequence reads: CAWRSRTGGRNSPLHF. As DNA, the CDR3 is TGTGCCTGGAGGTCCAGGACAGGGGGCCGAAATTCACCCCTCCACTTT. The chain recombines TRBV30 with TRBJ1-6; 11 positions match TRBD1. Germline values: CDR1 GTSNPN, CDR2 SVGIG (reference sequence). J was trimmed by 7 bases and V by 3 bases; bases with no gene match: 8. The CDR3 has 16 amino acids. The whole variable domain, filled in from reference TRBV30 and TRBJ1-6, reads SQTIHQWPATLVQPVGSPLSLECTVEGTSNPNLYWYRQAAGRGLQLLFYSVGIGQISSEVPQNLSASRPQDRQFILSSKKLLLSDSGFYLCAWRSRTGGRNSPLHFGNGTRLTVT.

The chain couples TRBV28 to TRBJ1-1; a possible D gene is TRBD1 (6 bases). Germline CDR1 is MDHEN and CDR2 is SYDVKM. V shed 4 bases and J shed 0 bases, with 15 bases lying between them. CDR3 length: 16 residues. The CDR3 DNA is TGTGCCAGCAGTTCCGGTCAGGGGTCCATGAACACTGAAGCTTTCTTT. Translating it yields CASSSGQGSMNTEAFF.

The J gene is TRBJ2-5, the V gene TRBV13, with 7 bases matching TRBD1. V shed 6 bases, J shed 5 bases, and the junction held 12 bases outside the gene matches. The CDR3 covers 15 residues. Looked up from germline, CDR1 is PRHDT and CDR2 is FYEKMQ (reference sequence). DNA for the CDR3: TGTGCCAGCAGATCTCAAACAGGGGTCCGGGAGACCCAGTACTTC. It is translated as CASRSQTGVRETQYF.

This clone was recorded only once. The J gene is TRBJ1-6, the V gene TRBV9, with no clear D. The CDR3 has 12 amino acids. V lost 0 bases and J lost 14, with 9 bases in between. Germline values: CDR1 SGDLS, CDR2 YYNGEE. CDR3 amino acids: CASSVDLETLHF. The CDR3 DNA reads TGTGCCAGCAGCGTAGATTTGGAGACCCTCCACTTT.

This clone is a singleton in its sample. DNA for the CDR3: TGTGCCAGCAGCCACCGACAGGGGTTTTACGAGCAGTACTTC. Residues: CASSHRQGFYEQYF. The chain carries TRBV5-6 and TRBJ2-7, with 8 bases identical to TRBD1. The CDR3 is 14 residues long. Germline V gene lookup returns CDR1 SGHDT and CDR2 YYEEEE. Unmatched junction bases numbered 7, after V lost 4 bases and J lost 4 bases.

The genes are TRBV6-4 and TRBJ2-3; possibly TRBD2 for D (5 bases). Deletions cut 6 bases from V and 2 bases from J, with 12 bases between. The CDR3 extends over 14 amino acids. Germline CDR1 and CDR2: MRHNA and SNTAGT. DNA for the CDR3: TGTGCCAGCAGCGCCGAGGGCTCCACAGATACGCAGTATTTT. This translates into CASSAEGSTDTQYF.

Only one count was recorded for this clone. The CDR3 sequence: CASSLEVGATDTQYF. CDR3 in DNA: TGCGCCAGCAGCTTGGAGGTAGGGGCGACAGATACGCAGTATTTT. The chain links TRBV5-1 to TRBJ2-3; perhaps TRBD1 as D (5 bases). CDR1 and CDR2 from the germline V gene are SGHRS and YFSETQ. V was cut by 0 bases and J by 3 bases, with 11 bases left in between. The CDR3 length is 15 residues.

This sequence joins TRBV5-1 and TRBJ2-6; maybe TRBD2 (6 bases). V was trimmed by 6 bases and J by 3 bases, leaving 10 bases between them. This CDR3 spans 14 amino acids. From germline, CDR1 is SGHRS and CDR2 YFSETQ. The CDR3 loop reads CASKEGSGANVLTF. The CDR3 DNA is TGCGCCAGCAAGGAGGGGAGTGGGGCCAACGTCCTGACTTTC.